The next 6 T cell receptor beta chains were all read from a single sample in a study of blood T cell repertoires in COVID-19. The protocol was immunoSEQ multiplex PCR, while the TCRdb copy is restricted to in-frame clones and leaves out a portion. The sample has 250,000 to 300,000 clones, 85% to 90% seen once. Sequencing was done on a sample of PBMCs or T cells enriched from blood (not recorded which). The receptors here all came from a man aged 18 to 30 who had recovered from COVID-19.

This chain joins TRBV11-2 and TRBJ2-7; 8 bases are shared with TRBD2. Germline-derived CDR1 and CDR2 are SGHAT and FQNNGV. V lost 1 base to trimming and J lost 5 bases; unmatched junction nucleotides: 7. The CDR3 covers 15 residues. CDR3 sequence (DNA): TGTGCCAGCAGCTTAGCACTAGCGGACGGACACGAGCAGTACTTC. Translation gives CASSLALADGHEQYF.

V gene TRBV7-9 combines with J gene TRBJ2-1, with 8 bases identical to TRBD1. With 0 bases clipped from V and 8 bases from J, the junction kept 9 bases outside the gene matches. CDR3 length: 16 residues. CDR1 SEHNR and CDR2 FQNEAQ come from the germline V gene (reference sequence). CDR3 in DNA: TGTGCCAGCAGCTTAGCGACAGGGGTAATTAGGGATGAGCAGTTCTTC. It encodes CASSLATGVIRDEQFF.

As to this clone: This sample also contains other DNA sequences that code for the same CDR3. This chain's CDR3 is CASSLAADTQYF. CDR3 sequence (DNA): TGTGCCAGCAGCTTGGCGGCAGATACGCAGTATTTT. The gene calls are TRBV5-4 and TRBJ2-3; no reliable D call. CDR3 size: 12 residues. V lost 0 bases and J 4 bases, leaving 3 bases between the germline ends. Per germline, CDR1 SGHNT and CDR2 YYREEE (reference sequence). Full variable domain (outside the CDR3, taken from reference TRBV5-4 and TRBJ2-3): ETGVTQSPTHLIKTRGQQVTLRCSSQSGHNTVSWYQQALGQGPQFIFQYYREEENGRGNFPPRFSGLQFPNYSSELNVNALELDDSALYLCASSLAADTQYFGPGTRLTVL.

The rearrangement links TRBV27 to TRBJ1-2; no clear D. In germline, CDR1 is MNHEY, CDR2 SMNVEV (reference sequence). Trimming removed 5 bases at V and 3 bases at J, with 10 bases between. This CDR3 is 13 amino acids long. CDR3: CASSPGVHYGYTF. CDR3 DNA sequence: TGTGCCAGCAGTCCCGGGGTTCACTATGGCTACACCTTC.

Only a few counts were recorded for this clone. The rearrangement joins TRBV7-8 to TRBJ1-2; 7 bases fit TRBD1. V was clipped by 5 bases and J by 7 bases; unmatched bases: 13. The CDR3 spans 15 residues. CDR1 is SGHVS and CDR2 is FQNEAQ in the germline V gene. Here the CDR3 DNA reads TGTGCCAGCAGCACAGTATCCCTCAGGGGGACTGGCTACACCTTC. It is translated as CASSTVSLRGTGYTF.

This clone appeared once. DNA for the CDR3: TGTGCCAGTAGTAATGGACTGGGGGGGTCATTTCGGGAGACCCAGTACTTC. Amino acids: CASSNGLGGSFRETQYF. The rearrangement joins TRBV19 to TRBJ2-5, with TRBD2 matching over 7 bases. Germline CDR1 and CDR2: LNHDA and SQIVND (reference sequence). J gave up 5 bases and V 4 bases, and 16 bases lay outside the gene matches. This CDR3 has 17 amino acids.